These T cell receptor beta chains were read from a single sample in a study of T cell repertoires in cytomegalovirus infection. A single record per CDR3 protein comes from TCRdb applying MiXCR to the reads. Of about 150,000 distinct CDR3 sequences in the sample, around 22% were seen once. Sequencing was performed on PBMCs. All receptors come from a human donor in good health (CMV status not recorded). Some clones in this sample may be carry-over from other donors' samples. Both conserved end residues are trimmed from each CDR3. The order of the fields is J gene, clone size, V gene, CDR3 protein. Some rows mark clone size as missing; the rest say once, few, many or name a class of expanded clone.

TRBJ2-2,.,TRBV4-1,ASSQDSVTGELF
TRBJ2-1,.,TRBV15,ATSRERTAPPYNEQF
TRBJ1-1,few,TRBV12-3/TRBV12-4,ASSPRGQTEAF
TRBJ2-3,.,TRBV7-3,ASSAGTGFNTDTQY
TRBJ2-5,many,TRBV7-9,ASSSSGTRAGETQY
TRBJ2-1,.,TRBV19,ASSNGLAGGYEQF
TRBJ2-5,many,TRBV7-7,ASSLDGGPQETQY
TRBJ2-1,few,TRBV7-9,ASSLVGSGTGDNEQF
TRBJ2-2,.,TRBV14,ASSQNRGYTGELF
TRBJ2-7,many,TRBV7-8,ASSLDAGAYEQY
TRBJ2-7,many,TRBV7-2,ASSQTTGGPYYEQY
TRBJ2-1,.,TRBV6-2/TRBV6-3,ASSRTTSGIWNEQF
TRBJ2-5,.,TRBV7-3,ASSPQGLSQETQY
TRBJ2-7,.,TRBV5-4,ASSLAGQGIYEQY
TRBJ1-5,many,TRBV7-2,ASSLAVGQPQH
TRBJ2-7,many,TRBV7-2,ASSFGGAKREQY
TRBJ1-1,few,TRBV27,ASSLRSGRNTEAF
TRBJ2-3,.,TRBV7-3,ASSSPAAKTDTQY
TRBJ2-1,many,TRBV7-2,ASHAPGLVYNEQF
TRBJ2-6,.,TRBV30,AWSTGASSGANVLT
TRBJ1-1,few,TRBV19,ASSIRGRNTEAF
TRBJ1-2,.,TRBV12-3/TRBV12-4,ASSVDRVAGYT
TRBJ1-1,.,TRBV27,ASSLLQMGTEAF
TRBJ2-1,.,TRBV7-3,ASSSSGGAGGEQF
TRBJ1-1,.,TRBV15,ATSRGNTAPAAF
TRBJ1-1,few,TRBV28,ASGTRTTEAF
TRBJ1-6,.,TRBV6-6,ASSNEHKNSPLH
TRBJ2-1,.,TRBV12-3/TRBV12-4,ASNPQGGNYNEQF
TRBJ1-1,many,TRBV7-6,ASSFTRNTEAF
TRBJ2-1,few,TRBV7-8,ASSRRFTGTSGRTEQF
TRBJ2-2,.,TRBV6-6,ASSTQGRNTGELF
TRBJ1-3,many,TRBV2,ASSRDTSGNTIY
TRBJ1-1,.,TRBV30,AWSEGSHTEAF
TRBJ2-5,.,TRBV23-1,ASSQSGEGETQY
TRBJ2-3,.,TRBV29-1,SVAQLSTDTQY
TRBJ2-3,many,TRBV7-2,ASSFGGQGAGDTQY
TRBJ2-3,.,TRBV28,ASSVNRGTSTDTQY
TRBJ2-7,few,TRBV7-2,ASSSGGSSYEQY
TRBJ2-1,few,TRBV11-2,ASSLSTSRGNEQF
TRBJ2-1,.,TRBV11-2,ASSLYPTGGRHELF
TRBJ2-2,.,TRBV2,ASSEALSGRADTGELF
TRBJ2-5,many,TRBV10-3,AISESPQGAGEETQY
TRBJ2-7,.,TRBV4-1,ASSQVDSLRGAQY
TRBJ2-1,few,TRBV28,ASSLAMDRGNEQF
TRBJ2-7,.,TRBV5-6,ASSWGQGGFYEQY
TRBJ2-7,few,TRBV6-5,ASSYGGSYEQY
TRBJ2-1,many,TRBV12-3/TRBV12-4,ASSLGGDEQF
TRBJ2-2,.,TRBV5-6,ASSFPQLAGASTGELF
TRBJ2-1,.,TRBV24-1,ASSDRGTGGGNEQF
TRBJ1-5,.,TRBV6-6,ASSYGPGGRFQPQH
TRBJ1-1,few,TRBV6-2/TRBV6-3,ASTNGGLNTEAF